This T cell receptor (beta chain) stems from a study of blood T cell repertoires in COVID-19. Whole-study context: Whether acute or convalescent, the COVID-19 samples came from the United States, Italy and Spain.

The authors' processing: By means of reference gene primer amplification, nucleated cell counts were estimated. Clones were read by immunoSEQ multiplex PCR, and TCRdb kept only the in-frame ones, dropping some. V and J calls and clone size are given by that table; D and trimming were obtained from the DNA. The sample has about 140,000 clones, about 82% seen once. Between the trimmed V and J ends, which lost 5 bases and 6 bases, there was a span of 14 bases. CDR1 and CDR2 (germline): SGHNT, YENEEA. The CDR3 spans 15 residues. The sequence was collected from a man in his forties or fifties with acute or convalescent COVID-19. Sequenced input: peripheral blood. The chain is built from TRBV11-3 and TRBJ1-6; D unresolved. CDR3 nucleotides: TGTGCCAGCAGCCCGGCGGAACCCTCTAATTCACCCCTCCACTTT. This encodes CASSPAEPSNSPLHF. Supplemented by reference TRBV11-3 and TRBJ1-6, the full variable domain reads EAGVVQSPRYKIIEKKQPVAFWCNPISGHNTLYWYLQNLGQGPELLIRYENEEAVDDSQLPKDRFSAERLKGVDSTLKIQPAELGDSAVYLCASSPAEPSNSPLHFGNGTRLTVT.